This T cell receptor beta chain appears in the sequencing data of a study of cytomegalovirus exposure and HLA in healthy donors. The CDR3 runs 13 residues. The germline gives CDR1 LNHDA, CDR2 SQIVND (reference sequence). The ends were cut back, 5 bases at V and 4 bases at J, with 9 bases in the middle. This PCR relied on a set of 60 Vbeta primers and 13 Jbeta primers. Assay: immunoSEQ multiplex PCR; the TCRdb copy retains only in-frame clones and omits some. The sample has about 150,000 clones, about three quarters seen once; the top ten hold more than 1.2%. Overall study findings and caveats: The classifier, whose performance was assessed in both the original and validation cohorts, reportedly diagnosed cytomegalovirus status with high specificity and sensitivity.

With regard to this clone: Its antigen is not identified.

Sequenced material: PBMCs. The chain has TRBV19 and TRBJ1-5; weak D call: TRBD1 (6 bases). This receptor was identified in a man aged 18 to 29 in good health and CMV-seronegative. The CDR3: CASSQGTNQPQHF. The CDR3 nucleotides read TGTGCCAGTAGTCAGGGGACAAATCAGCCCCAGCATTTT.